Below, one TCR beta chain is given with its context. TCRdb keeps only in-frame clones here, not all; method: immunoSEQ multiplex PCR. The sample lists 30,000 to 40,000 clones, 94% occurring once. These data are taken from a study of T cell changes during pregnancy in multiple sclerosis. The CDR3 runs to 13 residues. Trimming removed 0 bases at V and 7 bases at J, with 8 bases between. The germline CDR1 and CDR2 sequences are SGHVS and FQNEAQ. The gene calls are TRBV7-8 and TRBJ2-3; D ambiguous. The clonotype originates from a female donor with multiple sclerosis, enrolled in a pregnancy study. The source was CD4+ T cells from peripheral blood mononuclear cells, collected in the second trimester of pregnancy. The CDR3 bases are TGTGCCAGCAGCTTAGCGACTTTGAATACGCAGTATTTT. Its translation is CASSLATLNTQYF.